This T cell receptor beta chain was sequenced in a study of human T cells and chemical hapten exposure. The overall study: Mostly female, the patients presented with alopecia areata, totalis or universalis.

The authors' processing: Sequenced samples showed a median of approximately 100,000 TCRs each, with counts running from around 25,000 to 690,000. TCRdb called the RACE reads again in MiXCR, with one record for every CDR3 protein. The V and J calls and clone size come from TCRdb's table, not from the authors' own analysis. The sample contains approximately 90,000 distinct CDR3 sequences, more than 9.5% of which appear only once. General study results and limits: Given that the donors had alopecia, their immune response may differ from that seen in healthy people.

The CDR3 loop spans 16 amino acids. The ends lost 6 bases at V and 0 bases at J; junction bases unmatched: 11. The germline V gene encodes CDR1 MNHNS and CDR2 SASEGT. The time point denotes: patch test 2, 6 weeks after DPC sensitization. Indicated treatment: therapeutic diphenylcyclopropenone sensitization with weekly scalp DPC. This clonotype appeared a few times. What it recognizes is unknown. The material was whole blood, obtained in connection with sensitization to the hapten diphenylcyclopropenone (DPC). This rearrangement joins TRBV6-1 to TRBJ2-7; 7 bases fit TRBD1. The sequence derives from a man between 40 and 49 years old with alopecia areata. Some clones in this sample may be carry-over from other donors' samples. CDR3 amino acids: CASSPRTGSSSYEQYV. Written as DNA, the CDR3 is TGTGCCAGCAGCCCTAGGACAGGTTCGAGCTCCTACGAGCAGTACGTC.